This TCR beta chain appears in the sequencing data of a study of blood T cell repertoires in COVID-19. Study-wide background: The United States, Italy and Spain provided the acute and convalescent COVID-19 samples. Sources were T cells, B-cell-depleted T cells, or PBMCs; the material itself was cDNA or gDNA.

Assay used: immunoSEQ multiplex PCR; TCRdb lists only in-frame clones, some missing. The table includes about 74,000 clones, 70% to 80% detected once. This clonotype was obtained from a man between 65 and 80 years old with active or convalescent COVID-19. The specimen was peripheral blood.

CDR3 protein: CASSFKGGGYEQYF. CDR3 DNA sequence: TGTGCCAGCAGCTTCAAAGGGGGCGGGTACGAGCAGTACTTC. This chain uses TRBV7-9 with TRBJ2-7, with 7 nucleotides matching TRBD1. The CDR3 extends over 14 amino acids. CDR1 is SEHNR, CDR2 FQNEAQ, per germline (reference sequence). Losses at the gene ends were 3 bases for V and 4 bases for J; bases not matched to a gene: 6.